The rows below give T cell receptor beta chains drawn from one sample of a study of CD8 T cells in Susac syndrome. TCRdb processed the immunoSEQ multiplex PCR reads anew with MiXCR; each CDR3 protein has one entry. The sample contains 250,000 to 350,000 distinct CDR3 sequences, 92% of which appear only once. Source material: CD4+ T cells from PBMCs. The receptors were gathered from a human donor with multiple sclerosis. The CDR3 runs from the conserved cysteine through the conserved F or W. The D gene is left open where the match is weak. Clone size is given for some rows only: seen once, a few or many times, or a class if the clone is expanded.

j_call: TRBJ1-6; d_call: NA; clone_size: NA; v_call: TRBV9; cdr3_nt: TGTGCCAGCAGCCTCGACATGGGCGATTCACCCCTCCACTTT; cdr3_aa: CASSLDMGDSPLHF
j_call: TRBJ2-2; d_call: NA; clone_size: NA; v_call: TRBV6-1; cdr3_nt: TGTGCCAGCAGTGAAGGCCCCGGGGAGCTGTTTTTT; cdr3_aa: CASSEGPGELFF
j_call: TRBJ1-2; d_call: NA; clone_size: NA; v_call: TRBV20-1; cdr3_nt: TGCAGTGCTAGTGGGGCGGACAGATTCTCTAACTATGGCTACACCTTC; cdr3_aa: CSASGADRFSNYGYTF
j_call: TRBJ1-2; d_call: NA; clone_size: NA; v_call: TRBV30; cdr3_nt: TGTGCCGCAACACCGGGCGTCACCGGCTACACCTTC; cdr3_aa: CAATPGVTGYTF
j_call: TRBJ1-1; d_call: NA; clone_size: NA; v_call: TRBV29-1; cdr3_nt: TGCAGCGGCCAGAACACTGAAGCTTTCTTT; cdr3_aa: CSGQNTEAFF
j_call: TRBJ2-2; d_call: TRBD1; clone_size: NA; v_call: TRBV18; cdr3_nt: TGTGCCAGCTCCCGACAGGGATCGAACACCGGGGAGCTGTTTTTT; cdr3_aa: CASSRQGSNTGELFF
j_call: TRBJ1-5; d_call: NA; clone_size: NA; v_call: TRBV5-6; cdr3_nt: TGTGCCAGCAGCTTGTATTACAGTGGCTATCAGCCCCAGCATTTT; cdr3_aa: CASSLYYSGYQPQHF
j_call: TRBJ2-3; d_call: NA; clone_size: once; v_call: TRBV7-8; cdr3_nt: TGTGCCAGCAGCTTTCACCCAGATACGCAGTATTTT; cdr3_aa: CASSFHPDTQYF
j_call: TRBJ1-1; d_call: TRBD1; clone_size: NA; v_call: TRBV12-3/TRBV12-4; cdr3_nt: TGTGCCAGCAGTTTGGGGACAGTCGTGGAAGCTTTCTTT; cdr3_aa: CASSLGTVVEAFF
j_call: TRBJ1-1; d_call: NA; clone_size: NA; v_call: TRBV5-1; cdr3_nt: TGCGCCAGCAGCTTGGTGGGGGGCCTGGAACGATGGAACACTGAAGCTTTCTTT; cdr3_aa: CASSLVGGLERWNTEAFF
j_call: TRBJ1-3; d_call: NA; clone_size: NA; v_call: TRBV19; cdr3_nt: TGTGCCACGGGGACTGCCGGAAACACCATATATTTT; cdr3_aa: CATGTAGNTIYF
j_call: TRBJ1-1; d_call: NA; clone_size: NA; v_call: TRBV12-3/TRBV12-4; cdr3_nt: TGTGCCAGCAGTTTACGGAAGACTCACTCGAACACTGAAGCTTTCTTT; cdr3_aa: CASSLRKTHSNTEAFF
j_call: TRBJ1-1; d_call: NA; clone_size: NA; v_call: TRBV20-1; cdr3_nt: TGCAGTGCTAGATTTCCACCAGGGAACACTGAAGCTTTCTTT; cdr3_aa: CSARFPPGNTEAFF
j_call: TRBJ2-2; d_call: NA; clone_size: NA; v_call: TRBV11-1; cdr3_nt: TGTGCCAGCAGCCCCCGGGCATCATTCCCCGGGGAGCTGTTTTTT; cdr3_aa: CASSPRASFPGELFF
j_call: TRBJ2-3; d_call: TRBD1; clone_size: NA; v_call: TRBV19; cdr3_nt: TGTGCCAGTCGGACAGGCAACACGCAGTATTTT; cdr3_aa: CASRTGNTQYF
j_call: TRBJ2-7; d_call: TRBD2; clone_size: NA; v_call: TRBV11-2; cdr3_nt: TGTGCCAGCAGCCTACAACTAGCGGGAGGCCCTATCTCCTACGAGCAGTACTTC; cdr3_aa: CASSLQLAGGPISYEQYF
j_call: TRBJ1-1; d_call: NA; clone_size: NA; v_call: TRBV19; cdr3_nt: TGTGCCAGTAGTAGACAGGAATATAACACTGAAGCTTTCTTT; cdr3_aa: CASSRQEYNTEAFF
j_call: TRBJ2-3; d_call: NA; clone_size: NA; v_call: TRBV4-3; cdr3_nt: TGCGCCAGCAGCCAAGATGCGAGTTCCGCAGATACGCAGTATTTT; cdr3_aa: CASSQDASSADTQYF
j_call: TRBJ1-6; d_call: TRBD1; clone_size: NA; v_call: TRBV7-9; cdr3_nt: TGTGCCAGCAGTGACAGGGGCAATTCACCCCTCCACTTT; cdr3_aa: CASSDRGNSPLHF